The rows below give T cell receptor beta chains drawn from one sample of a study of T cells in localized non-small cell lung cancer. Sequencing used immunoSEQ multiplex PCR; TCRdb keeps in-frame clones, though not all of them. The sample includes about 52,000 clones, 70% to 90% of them seen just once. This sample comprised PBMCs, obtained before any cancer treatment. The receptors come from a female donor with stage II lung adenocarcinoma. Both conserved end residues are part of each CDR3. The D gene is left open where the match is weak. For some rows the clone size is stated as once, few or many, or as a class when expanded; others skip it.

J: TRBJ2-2
V: TRBV5-4
D: TRBD1
size: -
DNA: TGTGCCAGCAGCGCAGGGGGCGGGAACACCGGGGAGCTGTTTTTT
CDR3: CASSAGGGNTGELFF

J: TRBJ1-2
V: TRBV2
D: -
size: -
DNA: TGTGCCAGCACTCGGCTACGACAGGCTGAATCTGGCTACACCTTC
CDR3: CASTRLRQAESGYTF

J: TRBJ2-5
V: TRBV2
D: -
size: -
DNA: TGTGCCAGCAGTGAAGTCAGGACAGAGCAAGAGACCCAGTACTTC
CDR3: CASSEVRTEQETQYF

J: TRBJ1-4
V: TRBV15
D: -
size: -
DNA: TGTGCCACCGCAATGGGGCGAGGTGAAAAACTGTTTTTT
CDR3: CATAMGRGEKLFF

J: TRBJ2-3
V: TRBV11-3
D: -
size: -
DNA: TGTGCCAGCAGCTTAGGGCGGTCAGATACGCAGTATTTT
CDR3: CASSLGRSDTQYF

J: TRBJ1-2
V: TRBV4-2
D: -
size: -
DNA: TGTGCCAGCAGTCGACCGAACTATGGCTACACCTTC
CDR3: CASSRPNYGYTF

J: TRBJ1-3
V: TRBV2
D: TRBD1
size: -
DNA: TGTGCCAGCATGAGGGACAGATTTGGAAACACCATATATTTT
CDR3: CASMRDRFGNTIYF

J: TRBJ1-4
V: TRBV6-5
D: -
size: once
DNA: TGTGCCAGCAGTTACGGCGGGCCGGAGGGGGAAAAACTGTTTTTT
CDR3: CASSYGGPEGEKLFF

J: TRBJ2-6
V: TRBV6-6
D: -
size: -
DNA: TGTGCCAGCAGGCGTCCTGGGGCCAACGTCCTGACTTTC
CDR3: CASRRPGANVLTF

J: TRBJ2-2
V: TRBV10-2
D: TRBD2
size: -
DNA: TGCGCCAGCAGTGAGTCTGTGGCGGGGGGGCTGAACACCGGGGAGCTGTTTTTT
CDR3: CASSESVAGGLNTGELFF

J: TRBJ1-1
V: TRBV7-9
D: -
size: -
DNA: TGTGCCAGCAGCTCTAAATCAGGGAGTCGGGCAGACACTGAAGCTTTCTTT
CDR3: CASSSKSGSRADTEAFF

J: TRBJ2-1
V: TRBV12-5
D: TRBD2
size: -
DNA: TGTGCTAGTGGTTTGGTACGGGCGGGGGGGACTGACAATGAGCAGTTCTTC
CDR3: CASGLVRAGGTDNEQFF

J: TRBJ2-4
V: TRBV5-1
D: -
size: -
DNA: TGCGCCAGCAGCTTGGGGGGTGAGAACATTCAGTACTTC
CDR3: CASSLGGENIQYF

J: TRBJ1-6
V: TRBV6-6
D: -
size: -
DNA: TGTGCCAGCAGCGAGACAGATCCCTATAATTCACCCCTCCACTTT
CDR3: CASSETDPYNSPLHF

J: TRBJ2-7
V: TRBV11-2
D: -
size: -
DNA: TGTGCCAGCAGCTTAAAGTGGGGGGACAGCTCCTACGAGCAGTACTTC
CDR3: CASSLKWGDSSYEQYF

J: TRBJ1-1
V: TRBV27
D: -
size: -
DNA: TGTGCCAGTTGCCCTTCACTAAACACTAAAGCTTTCTTT
CDR3: CASCPSLNTKAFF

J: TRBJ1-2
V: TRBV7-9
D: -
size: -
DNA: TGTGCCAGCAGCTCCGGCTATGGCTACACCTTC
CDR3: CASSSGYGYTF

J: TRBJ1-1
V: TRBV12-5
D: -
size: -
DNA: TGTGCTAGTGGTTTGGCACTAACGGTCTCGGTAAACACTGAAGCTTTCTTT
CDR3: CASGLALTVSVNTEAFF

J: TRBJ1-2
V: TRBV11-2
D: -
size: -
DNA: TGTGCCAGCACCCTCTCCCCGGACGCCTATGGCTACACCTTC
CDR3: CASTLSPDAYGYTF

J: TRBJ2-7
V: TRBV13
D: -
size: -
DNA: TGTGCCAGCAGCCAGGCCCGATGGGGCACTGACTACGCTCAGTACTTC
CDR3: CASSQARWGTDYAQYF

J: TRBJ1-4
V: TRBV7-6
D: TRBD1
size: -
DNA: TGTGCCAGCAGCGTGTACAGGGGAAGTAATGAAAAACTGTTTTTT
CDR3: CASSVYRGSNEKLFF

J: TRBJ2-2
V: TRBV27
D: -
size: -
DNA: TGTGCCAGCAGTTCCCTCTCCCTTAGGTTGAACACCGGGGAGCTGTTTTTT
CDR3: CASSSLSLRLNTGELFF

J: TRBJ2-2
V: TRBV5-8
D: TRBD1
size: -
DNA: TGTGCCAGCAGCTTGGTGGGACAGATTAACACCGGGGAGCTGTTTTTT
CDR3: CASSLVGQINTGELFF

J: TRBJ2-7
V: TRBV19
D: TRBD1
size: -
DNA: TGTGCCAGTAGTCCCACCGGGACAGGGAGGAACGAGCAGTACTTC
CDR3: CASSPTGTGRNEQYF

J: TRBJ1-1
V: TRBV5-5
D: -
size: -
DNA: TGTGCCAGCAGCTTGGCGGTCCAGCTACGAACGACTGAAGCTTTCTTT
CDR3: CASSLAVQLRTTEAFF

J: TRBJ1-2
V: TRBV5-4
D: -
size: -
DNA: TGTGCCAGCAGCTCCGCAGGGGCCTATGGCTACACCTTC
CDR3: CASSSAGAYGYTF

J: TRBJ1-5
V: TRBV6-1
D: -
size: few
DNA: TGTGCCAGCAGTGAGAGACAGGCCCCCCGAGGCCAGCCCCAGCATTTT
CDR3: CASSERQAPRGQPQHF

J: TRBJ1-1
V: TRBV19
D: -
size: -
DNA: TGTGCCAGTAGTCAACCGGACTGGAACACTGAAGCTTTCTTT
CDR3: CASSQPDWNTEAFF

J: TRBJ1-2
V: TRBV5-5
D: -
size: -
DNA: TGTGCCAGCAGCCCCCGGACCGACGACTATGGCTACACCTTC
CDR3: CASSPRTDDYGYTF

J: TRBJ2-3
V: TRBV7-6
D: -
size: -
DNA: TGTGCCAGCAGCTTAGTAAACAGGGTCACAGATACGCAGTATTTT
CDR3: CASSLVNRVTDTQYF

J: TRBJ2-3
V: TRBV5-1
D: TRBD2
size: -
DNA: TGCGCCAGCAGCCGAACTAGCGGCGGCACAGATACGCAGTATTTT
CDR3: CASSRTSGGTDTQYF

J: TRBJ1-1
V: TRBV19
D: TRBD1
size: -
DNA: TGTGCCAGTAGTATAGACGGACAGGGAAGAGCTTTCTTT
CDR3: CASSIDGQGRAFF

J: TRBJ1-1
V: TRBV5-4
D: -
size: -
DNA: TGTGCCAGCAGGTGGGGGGATCCCCGGGCGGGGACTGAAGCTTTCTTT
CDR3: CASRWGDPRAGTEAFF

J: TRBJ2-5
V: TRBV18
D: TRBD2
size: -
DNA: TGTGCCAGCTCACCTCCTAGCGGTGGGGGAGAGACCCAGTACTTC
CDR3: CASSPPSGGGETQYF

J: TRBJ1-1
V: TRBV6-1
D: -
size: -
DNA: TGTGCCAGCAGTATTCGGGACACCTTTAACACTGAAGCTTTCTTT
CDR3: CASSIRDTFNTEAFF

J: TRBJ1-2
V: TRBV6-5
D: -
size: medium-sized
DNA: TGTGCCAGCAGTCCCTTTCGTCCCTATGGCTACACCTTC
CDR3: CASSPFRPYGYTF

J: TRBJ1-2
V: TRBV6-5
D: -
size: -
DNA: TGTGCCAGCAGCGGGACCTTGGGAGGCTACACCTTC
CDR3: CASSGTLGGYTF

J: TRBJ1-2
V: TRBV6-1
D: TRBD1
size: few
DNA: TGTGCCAGCAGTGAGGGTCCCGACAGGGCAGTTAGGGGCTACACCTTC
CDR3: CASSEGPDRAVRGYTF

J: TRBJ2-5
V: TRBV5-1
D: -
size: -
DNA: TGCGCCAGCAGCTTGGCGTGGGGGCAAGAGACCCAGTACTTC
CDR3: CASSLAWGQETQYF

J: TRBJ2-5
V: TRBV10-1
D: TRBD2
size: -
DNA: TGCGCCAGCAGTGGGCCGACTAGCGGGGGGACCTCCGGTCTTGAGACCCAGTACTTC
CDR3: CASSGPTSGGTSGLETQYF

J: TRBJ2-1
V: TRBV5-1
D: -
size: -
DNA: TGCGCCAGCGACATGGACGGTTACAATGAGCAGTTCTTC
CDR3: CASDMDGYNEQFF